The present T cell receptor (beta chain) was sequenced within a study of T-cell memory formation after mild COVID-19. As for the study in general: Most TCR clusters belonged to a single donor. Whole-study results and caveats: Second-wave clones reaching peak frequency on day 37 lacked confirmed SARS-CoV-2 specificity.

This clonotype turned up a few times. The antigen is not known. Germline lookup yields CDR1 SGHDT and CDR2 YYEEEE. J gave up 7 bases and V 1 base, and 10 bases lay outside the gene matches. This CDR3 has 16 amino acids. TCRdb re-called the 5' RACE reads with MiXCR, one entry per CDR3 protein. The table shows around 200,000 distinct CDR3 sequences, with approximately 18% occurring only once. The genes are TRBV5-6 and TRBJ2-1, with 8 bases lining up with TRBD2. What was sequenced was PBMCs or a T cell subset sorted from them (not recorded which). The clonotype originates from a man between 18 and 29 years old who had mild COVID-19 (a few samples of this study predate the infection). Cell type and time point are not known. The CDR3 DNA is TGTGCCAGCAGCTTGCGAGGCGGGGGGTTCGAGAATGAGCAGTTCTTC. Translation: CASSLRGGGFENEQFF.